The 22 T cell receptor beta chains reported below all come from one sample, sequenced in a study of blood T cells in healthy people across ages (dated by TCRdb to 2015 to 2017). Library prep was done by 5' RACE. The instrument given in TCRdb is Illumina HiSeq 2500. A second PCR of roughly 7 to 11 cycles was performed with a sample-barcoded 5' primer and a J-beta primer mix. TCRdb reprocessed the public reads (quality trimming at Q25 with fastp, clone calling with MiXCR) and kept in-frame beta chains. Each CDR3 protein gets just one entry, which takes the most common genes and DNA from the rows behind it. The sample has roughly 500,000 distinct CDR3 sequences on record, 25% to 30% of them singletons. Jointly, the top ten make up less than 20% of the sample. Sequencing was performed on blood. The receptors originated from a woman between 70 and 85 years old in good health.

V and J are TRBV5-1 and TRBJ2-5, with 11 positions matching TRBD2. V lost 4 bases, J lost 2 bases, and 7 bases stayed unmatched. The CDR3 is 16 amino acids. CDR1 is SGHRS and CDR2 is YFSETQ in the germline V gene. The chain's CDR3 is CASSPPRLAGQETQYF. In DNA form, the CDR3 reads TGCGCCAGCAGCCCCCCTCGACTAGCGGGGCAAGAGACCCAGTACTTC.

The gene calls are TRBV5-1 and TRBJ1-4; 7 bases are a match to TRBD1. V trimming: 6 bases; J trimming: 7 bases; junction bases outside the gene matches: 12. Germline values: CDR1 SGHRS, CDR2 YFSETQ. This CDR3 region has 15 residues. The CDR3 nucleotides read TGCGCCAGCACTCGGACGACAGGGTTGGGTGAAAAACTGTTTTTT. It codes for CASTRTTGLGEKLFF.

This clonotype was picked up a small number of times. The chain joins TRBV24-1 to TRBJ2-5; 7 nucleotides match TRBD1. The CDR3 extends over 15 amino acids. V lost 3 bases, J lost 11 bases, and 14 bases stayed unmatched. CDR1 and CDR2 from the germline V gene are KGHDR and SFDVKD. This CDR3 reads CATSDARQGTLQQYF. CDR3 nucleotides: TGTGCCACCAGTGATGCGCGACAGGGAACCCTACAGCAGTACTTC.

This chain joins TRBV12-3 or TRBV12-4 and TRBJ2-1; 9 positions match TRBD1. The CDR3 consists of 17 residues. Losses at the gene ends were 3 bases for V and 9 bases for J; bases not matched to a gene: 15. The CDR3 region has the DNA TGTGCCAGCAGTTTCTGGACAGGGGACCCACCACACGGTGAGCAGTTCTTC. This gives the protein CASSFWTGDPPHGEQFF.

CDR3 protein: CASSRFAGQTYEQYF. As DNA, the CDR3 is TGTGCCAGCAGCCGCTTCGCGGGACAAACCTACGAGCAGTACTTC. V is TRBV3-1 and J is TRBJ2-7; either TRBD1 or TRBD2 may supply D (6 bases each). Deletions cut 4 bases from V and 2 bases from J, with 15 bases between. This CDR3 contains 15 residues. Germline lookup yields CDR1 LGHDT and CDR2 YNNKEL (reference sequence).

On this clonotype: At one end, the junction sequence differs from germline, possibly due to a read error. The CDR3, as DNA: TGTGCCTGGAGCGCCCGGTGGGAAAACCTGTTTTTT. Amino acid sequence: CAWSARWENLFF. The rearrangement links TRBV30 to TRBJ1-4; D unresolved. The CDR3 spans 12 residues. The germline CDR1 and CDR2 sequences are GTSNPN and SVGIG (reference sequence).

There are a few counts of this clonotype. The chain employs TRBV2 and TRBJ2-2; D gene ambiguous. The V end lost 6 bases, the J end lost 1 base, and 6 bases lay between the germline ends. In germline, CDR1 is SNHLY, CDR2 FYNNEI. This CDR3 is built from 13 residues. CDR3 sequence reads: CASRERNTGELFF. DNA of the CDR3: TGTGCCAGCAGAGAAAGGAACACCGGGGAGCTGTTTTTT.

The chain joins TRBV5-1 to TRBJ1-4; the match to TRBD1 covers 8 bases. This CDR3 has 14 residues. CDR1 is SGHRS, CDR2 YFSETQ, per germline. V shed 4 bases and J 8 bases; nucleotides not matched to a gene: 7. The chain's CDR3 is CASSLDREGEKLFF. The CDR3 DNA reads as TGCGCCAGCAGCCTGGACAGGGAGGGCGAAAAACTGTTTTTT.

The V and J genes are TRBV5-6 and TRBJ2-7; 9 nucleotides line up with TRBD1. Looked up from germline, CDR1 is SGHDT and CDR2 is YYEEEE. The CDR3 length is 15 residues. Germline trimming cut 1 base from V and 4 bases from J; bases unmatched to any gene: 6. CDR3 sequence (DNA): TGTGCCAGCAGCTTGAATGGACAGGGGACGTACGAGCAGTACTTC. This codes for CASSLNGQGTYEQYF.

The V call is TRBV7-2, the J call TRBJ1-2, with 10 bases that match TRBD1. With 3 bases clipped from V and 7 bases from J, the junction kept 5 bases outside the gene matches. The germline gives CDR1 SGHTA, CDR2 FQGNSA. The CDR3 is made up of 14 amino acids. For the CDR3, the DNA is TGTGCCAGCAGCTTGACAGGGGGCTTGGGTGGCTACACCTTC. Residues: CASSLTGGLGGYTF.

Remarks on this clonotype: A much larger clone differs by one base, so this may be a read error. The chain employs TRBV7-9 and TRBJ2-1, with 10 bases that match TRBD2. TRBJ2-5 explains the end of the DNA better; the J call may be wrong. The CDR3 spans 14 residues. CDR1 and CDR2 (germline): SEHNR, FQNEAQ (reference sequence). The CDR3 protein is CAGSLLAGKETQYF. In nucleotides, the CDR3 is TGTGCCGGCAGCCTACTAGCGGGGAAAGAGACCCAGTACTTC.

This clonotype was seen only a few times. The chain is built from TRBV7-2 and TRBJ1-1, with a tentative D call TRBD1 (5 bases). The germline V and J ends were trimmed by 4 bases and 8 bases, with 17 bases remaining between them. From germline, CDR1 is SGHTA and CDR2 FQGNSA. The CDR3 runs to 14 residues. CDR3 DNA sequence: TGTGCCAGCAGCTATTACGGGGGGATGAGGGAAGCTTTCTTT. It encodes CASSYYGGMREAFF.

The count of this clonotype is one. The chain combines TRBV5-1 with TRBJ2-3; 7 bases are a match to TRBD2. Germline CDR1 and CDR2: SGHRS and YFSETQ. The CDR3 is 17 amino acids. Trimming took 4 bases from V and 5 from J; bases not matched to a gene: 16. The DNA for the CDR3 is TGCGCCAGCAGCGCCCAACCTAGCGGAGGGGCAGGAGATACGCAGTATTTT. Its protein is CASSAQPSGGAGDTQYF.

Only a few counts were recorded for this clonotype. The CDR3 reads CASSQGQQGPNTQYF. CDR3 DNA: TGTGCCAGCAGCCAAGGACAGCAGGGCCCCAATACGCAGTATTTT. The chain combines TRBV3-1 with TRBJ2-3, with D possibly being TRBD1 (5 bases). V was shortened by 1 base and J by 7 bases, with 15 bases between the two germline ends. The CDR3 sequence is 15 residues long. Germline V gives CDR1 LGHDT, CDR2 YNNKEL (reference sequence).

V and J are TRBV6-1 and TRBJ2-5, with 8 positions matching TRBD1. TRBJ2-7 explains the end of the DNA better; the J call may be wrong. Germline loops: CDR1 MNHNS, CDR2 SASEGT. This CDR3 spans 14 amino acids. CDR3 DNA sequence: TGTGCCAGCAGTGAGGACAGGGATGTCTACGAGCAGTACTTC. Its protein is CASSEDRDVYEQYF.

With respect to this clonotype: Because it lacks the conserved phenylalanine or tryptophan at the end, this CDR3 is likely a read error. This chain uses TRBV12-3 or TRBV12-4 with TRBJ1-4, with a tentative D call TRBD1 (5 bases). CDR3 length equals 14 residues. In DNA form, the CDR3 reads TGTGCGAGCAGTGACAGAGCAACTAATGAAAAACTGTTTCTT. This gives the protein CASSDRATNEKLFL.

This clonotype appeared a few times. This chain uses TRBV12-3 or TRBV12-4 with TRBJ2-1; D gene unclear. The assigned J gene may be wrong: the sequence end matches TRBJ2-5 better. The CDR3 spans 12 residues. CDR3 residues: CASSSHGETQYF. CDR3 DNA sequence: TGTGCCAGCAGTTCCCACGGGGAGACCCAGTACTTC.

The genes are TRBV5-1 and TRBJ2-3, with D possibly called TRBD1 or TRBD2 (6 bases each). Per the germline V gene, CDR1 is SGHRS and CDR2 is YFSETQ. V was trimmed by 7 bases and J by 3 bases, leaving 21 bases between them. The CDR3 is 16 residues long. CDR3 nucleotide sequence: TGCGCCAGCTGCCTGAGGGGGGCGATTGATACAGATACGCAGTATTTT. It is translated as CASCLRGAIDTDTQYF.

This rearrangement joins TRBV5-4 to TRBJ2-7; possibly TRBD1 or TRBD2 for D (5 bases each). Per the germline V gene, CDR1 is SGHNT and CDR2 is YYREEE (reference sequence). Trimming removed 4 bases from V and 1 base from J, with 15 bases in between. The CDR3 is 15 amino acids. CDR3 in DNA: TGTGCCAGCAGCGGCGCCGGGACGTCGTCCTACGAGCAGTACTTC. Its translation is CASSGAGTSSYEQYF.

The table lists this clonotype with a few counts. The chain links TRBV20-1 to TRBJ1-4; 8 bases align to TRBD1. With 2 bases clipped from V and 3 bases from J, the junction kept 5 bases outside the gene matches. The CDR3 extends over 15 amino acids. Germline CDR1 DFQATT, CDR2 SNEGSKA (reference sequence). CDR3 sequence reads: CSARSVQGANEKLFF. The DNA for the CDR3 is TGCAGTGCTAGATCTGTACAGGGGGCTAATGAAAAACTGTTTTTT.

The chain links TRBV29-1 to TRBJ1-2; maybe TRBD1 (5 bases). Trimming removed 7 bases from V and 4 bases from J, with 10 bases in between. The germline V gene encodes CDR1 SQVTM and CDR2 ANQGSEA. The CDR3 length is 11 residues. CDR3 DNA sequence: TGCAGCGGGGGACTTACCTATGGCTACACCTTC. Residues: CSGGLTYGYTF.

The CDR3 DNA reads TGTGCCACCAGTGACGGTTACGAGCAGTACTTC. It specifies CATSDGYEQYF. This chain joins TRBV24-1 and TRBJ2-7; unclear D gene. Germline CDR1 is KGHDR and CDR2 is SFDVKD. The CDR3 runs to 11 residues. Trimming took off 4 bases at V and 4 bases at J, with 4 bases between the two ends.